Listed below are T cell receptor beta chains from one sample, sequenced in a study of OX40 agonist ivuxolimab in advanced cancers. Repertoires were generated with immunoSEQ multiplex PCR, while TCRdb's copy carries only in-frame clones and drops some. The sample gives under 70,000 clones, approximately 85% of which show up once; over 2% is in the top ten. Sequencing used CD4+ or CD8+ T cells sorted from blood, obtained in a trial of the OX40 agonist ivuxolimab. The receptors derive from an adult with an advanced solid tumor such as melanoma, head and neck, liver or kidney cancer. Each CDR3 is given with its conserved first and last residue. The D gene is left open where the match is weak. Some rows mark clone size as missing; the rest say once, few, many or name a class of expanded clone.

size: NA
D: NA
J: TRBJ1-6
V: TRBV11-2
length: 16
CDR3: CASSPAGGTYNSPLHF
DNA: TGTGCCAGCAGCCCGGCGGGGGGAACCTATAATTCACCCCTCCACTTT

size: NA
D: NA
J: TRBJ2-6
V: TRBV14
length: 15
CDR3: CASSLSLSGANVLTF
DNA: TGTGCCAGCAGCCTGTCGCTCTCTGGGGCCAACGTCCTGACTTTC

size: NA
D: TRBD2
J: TRBJ2-1
V: TRBV10-3
length: 15
CDR3: CAISEASGRANEQFF
DNA: TGTGCCATCAGTGAAGCTAGCGGGAGGGCCAATGAGCAGTTCTTC

size: NA
D: TRBD1
J: TRBJ2-7
V: TRBV7-2
length: 15
CDR3: CASSLGGTVGYEQYF
DNA: TGTGCCAGCAGCTTAGGTGGGACAGTGGGATACGAGCAGTACTTC

size: NA
D: NA
J: TRBJ1-5
V: TRBV28
length: 15
CDR3: CASSFPDRPDQPQHF
DNA: TGTGCCAGCAGTTTTCCCGACAGGCCCGATCAGCCCCAGCATTTT

size: NA
D: NA
J: TRBJ1-4
V: TRBV4-3
length: 16
CDR3: CASSQDHRGAKEKLFF
DNA: TGCGCCAGCAGCCAAGATCACCGGGGGGCGAAAGAAAAACTGTTTTTT

size: NA
D: NA
J: TRBJ2-1
V: TRBV4-2
length: 15
CDR3: CASSRDGRGINEQFF
DNA: TGTGCCAGCAGCCGGGACGGGCGGGGTATCAATGAGCAGTTCTTC

size: NA
D: NA
J: TRBJ2-5
V: TRBV11-2
length: 16
CDR3: CASSSQGRVTQETQYF
DNA: TGTGCCAGCAGCTCACAGGGACGGGTCACACAAGAGACCCAGTACTTC

size: NA
D: TRBD2
J: TRBJ2-7
V: TRBV7-9
length: 18
CDR3: CASSLRRSSGRVSYEQYF
DNA: TGTGCCAGCAGCTTAAGACGGTCTAGCGGGAGAGTTTCCTACGAGCAGTACTTC

size: NA
D: NA
J: TRBJ2-7
V: TRBV6-5
length: 8
CDR3: CASPTLYF
DNA: TGTGCCAGCCCCACTCTGTACTTC

size: NA
D: NA
J: TRBJ2-2
V: TRBV28
length: 16
CDR3: CASRPPGTPSTGELFF
DNA: TGTGCCAGCAGACCTCCTGGGACACCGAGTACCGGGGAGCTGTTTTTT

size: NA
D: NA
J: TRBJ2-5
V: TRBV6-7
length: 17
CDR3: CASNYNRDLGSGETQYF
DNA: TGTGCCAGCAACTACAACAGGGATCTTGGGTCAGGAGAGACCCAGTACTTC

size: NA
D: TRBD1
J: TRBJ2-7
V: TRBV6-1
length: 15
CDR3: CASSETVGQGYEQYF
DNA: TGTGCCAGCAGTGAAACTGTGGGACAGGGCTACGAGCAGTACTTC

size: once
D: TRBD1
J: TRBJ2-3
V: TRBV28
length: 13
CDR3: CASGPGGPRTQYF
DNA: TGTGCCAGCGGCCCAGGGGGCCCACGCACGCAGTATTTT

size: NA
D: NA
J: TRBJ2-3
V: TRBV30
length: 11
CDR3: CAWTTADTQYF
DNA: TGTGCCTGGACAACGGCAGATACGCAGTATTTT

size: NA
D: TRBD1
J: TRBJ1-5
V: TRBV4-2
length: 15
CDR3: CASSQMDRSNQPQHF
DNA: TGTGCCAGCAGCCAAATGGACAGGAGCAATCAGCCCCAGCATTTT

size: once
D: NA
J: TRBJ2-7
V: TRBV10-3
length: 14
CDR3: CAISERQGSYEQYF
DNA: TGTGCCATCAGTGAGAGGCAGGGGTCCTACGAGCAGTACTTC

size: NA
D: NA
J: TRBJ2-3
V: TRBV28
length: 10
CDR3: CASWRDTQYF
DNA: TGTGCCAGCTGGCGGGATACGCAGTATTTT

size: NA
D: TRBD2
J: TRBJ2-3
V: TRBV19
length: 13
CDR3: CASSQGTSVTQYF
DNA: TGTGCCAGTAGTCAGGGGACTAGCGTTACGCAGTATTTT

size: NA
D: TRBD1
J: TRBJ1-1
V: TRBV11-2
length: 13
CDR3: CASSSGQRAEAFF
DNA: TGTGCCAGCAGCTCGGGACAGCGGGCTGAAGCTTTCTTT

size: NA
D: NA
J: TRBJ2-5
V: TRBV7-7
length: 13
CDR3: CASSLGAGETQYF
DNA: TGTGCTAGCAGCTTAGGGGCGGGGGAGACCCAGTACTTC

size: NA
D: NA
J: TRBJ1-1
V: TRBV28
length: 13
CDR3: CASSFSARLEAFF
DNA: TGTGCCAGCAGTTTCTCCGCCAGGCTCGAAGCTTTCTTT